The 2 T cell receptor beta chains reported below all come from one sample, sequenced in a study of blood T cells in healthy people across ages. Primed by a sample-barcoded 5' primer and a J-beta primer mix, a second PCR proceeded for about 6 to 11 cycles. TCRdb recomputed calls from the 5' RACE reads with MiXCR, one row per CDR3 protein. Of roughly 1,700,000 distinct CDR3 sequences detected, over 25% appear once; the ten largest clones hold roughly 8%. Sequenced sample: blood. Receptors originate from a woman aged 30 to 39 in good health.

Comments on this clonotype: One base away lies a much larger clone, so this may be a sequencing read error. CDR3 nucleotide sequence: TGTGCCGGCAGCGTAGTATCTCAGATTAGCAATGAGCAGTTCTTC. This translates into CAGSVVSQISNEQFF. This chain joins TRBV9 and TRBJ2-1; D remains unclear. CDR1 is SGDLS and CDR2 is YYNGEE in the germline V gene. This CDR3 comprises 15 residues.

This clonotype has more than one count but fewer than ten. CDR3 sequence reads: CAIRDKQESYEQYF. CDR3 coding DNA: TGTGCCATCAGGGATAAGCAGGAATCCTACGAGCAGTACTTC. V usage is TRBV10-3 and J usage is TRBJ2-7, with D hard to call. Trimming left V 6 bases short and J 1 base short, with 13 bases between. The germline V gene encodes CDR1 ENHRY and CDR2 SYGVKD. This CDR3 has 14 residues.